This T cell receptor beta chain emerged from a study of T cell changes during pregnancy in multiple sclerosis. The data were produced by immunoSEQ multiplex PCR, yet TCRdb's version contains in-frame clones alone and is incomplete. The sample lists 80,000 to 130,000 clones; around nine tenths were seen once. With 0 bases removed from V and 4 bases from J, the gap between germline ends came to 12 bases. The CDR3 contains 15 residues. Germline-derived CDR1 and CDR2 are LGHNA and YNFKEQ. This sample comprised peripheral blood, obtained in the second trimester of pregnancy. This TCR was recovered from a female donor with multiple sclerosis, enrolled in a pregnancy study. The rearrangement joins TRBV4-2 to TRBJ1-1; D is unresolved. CDR3 DNA: TGTGCCAGCAGCCAAGAAACGGGGTTTGGCACTGAAGCTTTCTTT. Translated, it gives CASSQETGFGTEAFF.